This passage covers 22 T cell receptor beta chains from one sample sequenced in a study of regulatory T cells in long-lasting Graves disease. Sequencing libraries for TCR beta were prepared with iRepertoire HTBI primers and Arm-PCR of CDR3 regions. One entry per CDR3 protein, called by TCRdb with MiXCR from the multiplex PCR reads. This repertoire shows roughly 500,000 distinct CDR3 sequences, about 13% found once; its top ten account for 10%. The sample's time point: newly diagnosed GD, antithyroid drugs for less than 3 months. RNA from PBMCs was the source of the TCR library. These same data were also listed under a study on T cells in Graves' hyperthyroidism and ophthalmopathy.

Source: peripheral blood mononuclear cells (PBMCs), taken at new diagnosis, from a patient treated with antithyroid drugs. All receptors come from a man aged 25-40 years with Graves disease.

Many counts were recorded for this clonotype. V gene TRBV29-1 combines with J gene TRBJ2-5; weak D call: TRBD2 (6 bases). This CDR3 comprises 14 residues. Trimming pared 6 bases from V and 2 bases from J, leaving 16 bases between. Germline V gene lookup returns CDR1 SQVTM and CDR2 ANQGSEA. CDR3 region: CSVIGGANQETQYF. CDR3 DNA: TGCAGCGTCATAGGAGGGGCTAATCAAGAGACCCAGTACTTC. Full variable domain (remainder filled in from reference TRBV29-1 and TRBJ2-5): SAVISQKPSRDICQRGTSLTIQCQVDSQVTMMFWYRQQPGQSLTLIATANQGSEATYESGFVIDKFPISRPNLTFSTLTVSNMSPEDSSIYLCSVIGGANQETQYFGPGTRLLVL.

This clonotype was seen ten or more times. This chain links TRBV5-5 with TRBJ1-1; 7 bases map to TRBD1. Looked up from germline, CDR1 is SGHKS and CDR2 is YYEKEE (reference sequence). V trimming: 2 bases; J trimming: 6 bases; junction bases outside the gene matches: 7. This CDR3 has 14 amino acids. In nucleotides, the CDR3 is TGTGCCAGCAGCTTAGCCGGGACAGCCGCTGAAGCTTTCTTT. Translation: CASSLAGTAAEAFF. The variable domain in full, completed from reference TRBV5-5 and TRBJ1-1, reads DAGVTQSPTHLIKTRGQQVTLRCSPISGHKSVSWYQQVLGQGPQFIFQYYEKEERGRGNFPDRFSARQFPNYSSELNVNALLLGDSALYLCASSLAGTAAEAFFGQGTRLTVV.

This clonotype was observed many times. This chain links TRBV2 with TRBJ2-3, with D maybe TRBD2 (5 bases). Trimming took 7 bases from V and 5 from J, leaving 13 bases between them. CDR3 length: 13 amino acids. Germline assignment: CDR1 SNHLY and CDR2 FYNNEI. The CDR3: CASKRLALDTQYF. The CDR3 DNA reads TGTGCCAGCAAGAGGCTAGCACTAGATACGCAGTATTTT.

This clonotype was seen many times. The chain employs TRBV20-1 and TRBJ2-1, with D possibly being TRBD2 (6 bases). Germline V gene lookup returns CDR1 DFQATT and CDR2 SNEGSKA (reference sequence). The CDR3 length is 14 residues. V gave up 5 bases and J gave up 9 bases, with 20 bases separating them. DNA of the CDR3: TGCAGTGCTCCCCTACCCCCAGGAGGGGTTGAGCAGTTCTTC. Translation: CSAPLPPGGVEQFF.

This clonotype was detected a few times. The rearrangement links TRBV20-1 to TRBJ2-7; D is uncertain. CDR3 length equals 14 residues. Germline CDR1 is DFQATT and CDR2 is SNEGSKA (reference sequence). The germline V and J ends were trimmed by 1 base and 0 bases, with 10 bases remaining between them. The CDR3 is CSARASTSSYEQYF. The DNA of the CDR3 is TGCAGTGCTAGAGCAAGCACGAGCTCCTACGAGCAGTACTTC.

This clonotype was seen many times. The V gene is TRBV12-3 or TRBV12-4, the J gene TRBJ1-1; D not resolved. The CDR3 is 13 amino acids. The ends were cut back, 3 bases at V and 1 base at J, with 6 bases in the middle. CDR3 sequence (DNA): TGTGCCAGCAGTTTCATCGGGAACACTGAAGCTTTCTTT. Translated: CASSFIGNTEAFF.

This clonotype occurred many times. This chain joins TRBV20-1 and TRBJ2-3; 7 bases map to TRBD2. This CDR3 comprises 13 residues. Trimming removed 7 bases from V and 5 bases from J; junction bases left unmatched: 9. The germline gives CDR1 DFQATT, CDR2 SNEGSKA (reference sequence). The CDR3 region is CSGGEGPIDTQYF. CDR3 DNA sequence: TGCAGTGGGGGGGAGGGCCCGATAGATACGCAGTATTTT.

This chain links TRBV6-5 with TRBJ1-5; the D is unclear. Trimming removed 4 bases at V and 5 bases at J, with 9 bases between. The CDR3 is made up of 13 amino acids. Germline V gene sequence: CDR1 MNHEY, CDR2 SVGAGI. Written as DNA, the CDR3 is TGTGCCAGCAGTTCTGTCCCACATCAGCCCCAGCATTTT. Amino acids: CASSSVPHQPQHF.

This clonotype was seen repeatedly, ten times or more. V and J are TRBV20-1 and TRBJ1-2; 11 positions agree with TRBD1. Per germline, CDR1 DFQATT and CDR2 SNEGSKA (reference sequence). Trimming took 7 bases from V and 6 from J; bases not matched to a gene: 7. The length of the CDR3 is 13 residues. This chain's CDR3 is CSVRGQGGDGYTF. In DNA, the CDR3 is TGCAGTGTCAGGGGACAGGGGGGGGATGGCTACACCTTC.

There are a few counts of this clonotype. The CDR3 region has the DNA TGTGCCAGTAATTCAAAGGGCTGGCATGAGCAGTTCTTC. Translating it yields CASNSKGWHEQFF. This chain joins TRBV19 and TRBJ2-1; no clear D gene. The germline CDR1 and CDR2 sequences are LNHDA and SQIVND (reference sequence). This CDR3 is 13 amino acids long. Trimming stripped 7 bases from V and 8 bases from J, with 15 bases between.

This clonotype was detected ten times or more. The CDR3 protein is CASSPSTPAGGYNEQFF. The CDR3 bases are TGTGCCAGCAGTCCCTCCACTCCGGCGGGAGGGTACAATGAGCAGTTCTTC. The chain employs TRBV27 and TRBJ2-1, with 9 positions matching TRBD2. The length of the CDR3 is 17 residues. The trim removed 5 bases at V and 4 bases at J, leaving 12 bases unmatched. CDR1 MNHEY and CDR2 SMNVEV come from the germline V gene (reference sequence).

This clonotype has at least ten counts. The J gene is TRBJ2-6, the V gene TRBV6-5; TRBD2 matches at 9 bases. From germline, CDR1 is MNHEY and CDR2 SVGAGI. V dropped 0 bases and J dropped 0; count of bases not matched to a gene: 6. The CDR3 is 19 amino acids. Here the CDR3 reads CASSYSALAGDSGANVLTF. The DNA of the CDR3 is TGTGCCAGCAGTTACTCGGCGTTAGCGGGAGACTCTGGGGCCAACGTCCTGACTTTC.

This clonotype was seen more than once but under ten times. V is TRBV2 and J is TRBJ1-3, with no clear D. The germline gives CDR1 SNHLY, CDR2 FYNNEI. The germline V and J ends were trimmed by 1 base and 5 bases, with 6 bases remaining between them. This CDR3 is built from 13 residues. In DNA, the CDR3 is TGTGCCAGCAGTGAAGATAGTAGAAACACCATATATTTT. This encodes CASSEDSRNTIYF.

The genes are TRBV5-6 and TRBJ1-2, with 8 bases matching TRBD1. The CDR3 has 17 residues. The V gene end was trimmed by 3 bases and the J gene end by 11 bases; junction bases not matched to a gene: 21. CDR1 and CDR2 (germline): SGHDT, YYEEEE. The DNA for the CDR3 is TGTGCCAGCAGCTCAGGGGGCGCGGAGGATTTGTTCTCGCCTTACACCTTC. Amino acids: CASSSGGAEDLFSPYTF.

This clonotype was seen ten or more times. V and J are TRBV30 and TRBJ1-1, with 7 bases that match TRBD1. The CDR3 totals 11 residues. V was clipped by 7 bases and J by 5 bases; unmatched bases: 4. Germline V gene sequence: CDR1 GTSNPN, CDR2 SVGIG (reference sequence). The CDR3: CAFMTGTEAFF. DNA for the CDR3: TGTGCCTTCATGACAGGGACTGAAGCTTTCTTT.

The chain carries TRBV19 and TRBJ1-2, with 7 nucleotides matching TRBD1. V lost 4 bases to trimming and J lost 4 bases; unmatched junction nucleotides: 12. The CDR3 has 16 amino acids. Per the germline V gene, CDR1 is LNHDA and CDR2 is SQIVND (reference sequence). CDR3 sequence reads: CASSTSPGTVGYGYTF. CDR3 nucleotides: TGTGCCAGTAGTACCTCCCCCGGGACAGTGGGCTATGGCTACACCTTC.

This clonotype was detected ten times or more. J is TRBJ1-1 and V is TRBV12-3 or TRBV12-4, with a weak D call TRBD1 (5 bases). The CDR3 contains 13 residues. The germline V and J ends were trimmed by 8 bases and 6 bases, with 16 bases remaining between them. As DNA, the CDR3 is TGTGCCAGCGACAGACTCACGTCCCCTGAAGCTTTCTTT. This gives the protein CASDRLTSPEAFF.

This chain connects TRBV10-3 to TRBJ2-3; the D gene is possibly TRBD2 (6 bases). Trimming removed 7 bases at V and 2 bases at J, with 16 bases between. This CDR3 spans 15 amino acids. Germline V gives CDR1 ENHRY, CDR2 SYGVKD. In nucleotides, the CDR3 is TGTGCCATCACCGGTCGCGGGACGCTCACAGATACGCAGTATTTT. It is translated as CAITGRGTLTDTQYF.

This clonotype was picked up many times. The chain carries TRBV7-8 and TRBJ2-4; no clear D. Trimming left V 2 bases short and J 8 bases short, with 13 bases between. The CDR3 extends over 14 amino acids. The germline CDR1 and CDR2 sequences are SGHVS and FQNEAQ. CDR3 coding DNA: TGTGCCAGCAGCTTACGACACCTAGTAGACATTCAGTACTTC. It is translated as CASSLRHLVDIQYF.

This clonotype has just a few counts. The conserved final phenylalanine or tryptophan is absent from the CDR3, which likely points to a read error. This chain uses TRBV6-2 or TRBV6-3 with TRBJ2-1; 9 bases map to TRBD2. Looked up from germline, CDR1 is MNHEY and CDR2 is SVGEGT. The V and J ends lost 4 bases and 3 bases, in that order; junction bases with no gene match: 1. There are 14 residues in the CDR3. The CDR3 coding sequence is TGTGCCAGCAGTTTAGCGGGGGACTACAATGAGCAGTTCCTC. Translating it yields CASSLAGDYNEQFL.

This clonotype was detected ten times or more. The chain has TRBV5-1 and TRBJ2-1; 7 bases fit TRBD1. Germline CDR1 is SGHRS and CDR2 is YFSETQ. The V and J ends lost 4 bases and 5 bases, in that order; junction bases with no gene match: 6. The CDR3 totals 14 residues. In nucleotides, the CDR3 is TGCGCCAGCAGCCCAATACAGGGGAACAATGAGCAGTTCTTC. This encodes CASSPIQGNNEQFF.

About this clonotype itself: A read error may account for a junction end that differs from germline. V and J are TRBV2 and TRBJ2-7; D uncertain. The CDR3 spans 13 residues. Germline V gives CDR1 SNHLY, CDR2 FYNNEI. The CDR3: CASSSRGSGEQCF. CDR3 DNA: TGTGCCAGCAGCTCAAGAGGTTCGGGCGAGCAGTGCTTC.